The TCR beta chain described here comes from a study of blood T cells in healthy people across ages. At the level of the study: About one barcoded beta molecule per two T cells was captured by template switching.

The authors ran a second PCR of roughly 6 to 12 cycles using a sample-barcoded 5' primer and a J-beta primer mix. TCRdb re-called the 5' RACE reads through MiXCR, storing one row per CDR3 protein. The table shows 1.5 million to 2 million distinct CDR3 sequences, with roughly 28% occurring only once. Study findings and constraints: Investigators viewed diversity estimates from one million T cells as underestimates, the study reported.

CDR3 length equals 14 residues. Trimming took 6 bases from V and 6 from J, leaving 17 bases between them. In the case of this clonotype: No antigen is known for it. This may stem from a read error, because a much larger clone lies one nucleotide away.

The sequence was obtained from a woman aged 25 to 39 in good health. The V call is TRBV12-3 or TRBV12-4, the J call TRBJ1-2; possible D gene TRBD1, 6 bases. Sequenced material: blood. CDR3 DNA sequence: TGTGCCAGCAGCCCAGGGGCGGTCGTCAATGGCTACACCTTC. Translating gives CASSPGAVVNGYTF.